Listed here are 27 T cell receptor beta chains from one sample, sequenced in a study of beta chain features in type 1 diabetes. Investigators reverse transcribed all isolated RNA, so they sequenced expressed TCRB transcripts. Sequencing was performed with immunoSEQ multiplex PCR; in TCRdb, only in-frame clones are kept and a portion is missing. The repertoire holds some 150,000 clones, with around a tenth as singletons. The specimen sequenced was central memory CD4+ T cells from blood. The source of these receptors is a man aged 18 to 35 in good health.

The CDR3 here is CASSWAGPGQGIKQYF. The CDR3, as DNA: TGTGCCAGCAGTTGGGCTGGTCCGGGACAGGGGATAAAGCAGTACTTC. The rearrangement links TRBV6-5 to TRBJ2-7, with 10 bases fitting TRBD1. The CDR3 sequence is 16 residues long. V lost 4 bases to trimming and J lost 8 bases; unmatched junction nucleotides: 14. The germline gives CDR1 MNHEY, CDR2 SVGAGI.

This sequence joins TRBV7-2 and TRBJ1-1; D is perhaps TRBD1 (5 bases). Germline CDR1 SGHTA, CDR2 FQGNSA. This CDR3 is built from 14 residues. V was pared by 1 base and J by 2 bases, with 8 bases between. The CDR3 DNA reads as TGTGCCAGCAGCTTAGGGACACTAAACACTGAAGCTTTCTTT. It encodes CASSLGTLNTEAFF.

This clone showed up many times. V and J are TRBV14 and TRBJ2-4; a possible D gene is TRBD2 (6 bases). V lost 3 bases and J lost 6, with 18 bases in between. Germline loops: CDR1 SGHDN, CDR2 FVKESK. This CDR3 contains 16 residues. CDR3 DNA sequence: TGTGCCAGCAGCCACCCTTATGCGGGGAATGGAAACATTCAGTACTTC. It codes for CASSHPYAGNGNIQYF.

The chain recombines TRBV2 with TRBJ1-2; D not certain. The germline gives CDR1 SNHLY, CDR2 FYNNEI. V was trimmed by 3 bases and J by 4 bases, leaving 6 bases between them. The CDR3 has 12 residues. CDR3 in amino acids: CASSEYSYGYTF. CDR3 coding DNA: TGTGCCAGCAGTGAGTATTCCTATGGCTACACCTTC.

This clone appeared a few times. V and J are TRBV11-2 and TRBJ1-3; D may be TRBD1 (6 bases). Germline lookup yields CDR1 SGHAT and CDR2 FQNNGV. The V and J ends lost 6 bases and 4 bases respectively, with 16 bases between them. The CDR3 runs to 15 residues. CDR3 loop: CASRPTGAMGNTIYF. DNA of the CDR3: TGTGCCAGCAGGCCGACAGGAGCCATGGGAAACACCATATATTTT.

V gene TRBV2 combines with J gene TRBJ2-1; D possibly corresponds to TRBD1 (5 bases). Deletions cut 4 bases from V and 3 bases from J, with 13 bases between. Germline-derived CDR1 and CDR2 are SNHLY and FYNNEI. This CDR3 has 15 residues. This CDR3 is CASSGRQGLYNEQFF. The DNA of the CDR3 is TGTGCCAGCAGTGGAAGGCAGGGTCTCTACAATGAGCAGTTCTTC.

The CDR3 coding sequence is TGTGCCAGCGGAGGCTACTCTGGGGCCAACGTCCTGACTTTC. This gives the protein CASGGYSGANVLTF. The chain has TRBV7-2 and TRBJ2-6, with D possibly matching TRBD2 (5 bases). The germline gives CDR1 SGHTA, CDR2 FQGNSA. Deletions cut 8 bases from V and 0 bases from J, with 8 bases between. The CDR3 runs 14 residues.

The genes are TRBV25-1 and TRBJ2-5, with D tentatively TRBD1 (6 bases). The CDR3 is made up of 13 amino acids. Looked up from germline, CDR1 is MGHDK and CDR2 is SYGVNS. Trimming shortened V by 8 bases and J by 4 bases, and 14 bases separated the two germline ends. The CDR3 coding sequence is TGTGCCAGCCTAGAAGGGGGTAGAGAGACCCAGTACTTC. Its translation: CASLEGGRETQYF.

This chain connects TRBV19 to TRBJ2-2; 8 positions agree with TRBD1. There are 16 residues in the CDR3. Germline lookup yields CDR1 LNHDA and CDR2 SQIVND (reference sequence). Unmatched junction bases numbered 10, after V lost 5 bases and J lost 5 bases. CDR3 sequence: CASSFWTGRSTGELFF. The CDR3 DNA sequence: TGTGCCAGTAGTTTCTGGACAGGGAGGAGTACCGGGGAGCTGTTTTTT.

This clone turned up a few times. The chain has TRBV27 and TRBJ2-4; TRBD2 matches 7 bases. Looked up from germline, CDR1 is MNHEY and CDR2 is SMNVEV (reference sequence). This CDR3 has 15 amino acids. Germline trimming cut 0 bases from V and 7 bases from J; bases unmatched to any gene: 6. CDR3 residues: CASSLSGGRNNIQYF. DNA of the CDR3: TGTGCCAGCAGTTTATCGGGAGGGAGGAACAACATTCAGTACTTC.

The chain's CDR3 is CASSQASGTGPSDTQYF. Here the CDR3 DNA reads TGCGCCAGCAGCCAGGCGTCCGGGACAGGGCCTTCAGATACGCAGTATTTT. The rearrangement uses TRBV4-3 and TRBJ2-3, with 9 bases matching TRBD1. The CDR3 extends over 17 amino acids. Trimming cost V 3 bases and J 4 bases; bases outside gene matches: 11. CDR1 and CDR2 (germline): LGHNA, YSLEER.

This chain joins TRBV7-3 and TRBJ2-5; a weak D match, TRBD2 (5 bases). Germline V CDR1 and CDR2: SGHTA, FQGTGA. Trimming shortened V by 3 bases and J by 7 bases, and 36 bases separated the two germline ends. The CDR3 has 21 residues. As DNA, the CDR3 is TGTGCCAGCAGCTTCCCAGATCCATTAGGTCCGTGGGGTGTGGGAGCTTCGACCCAGTACTTC. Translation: CASSFPDPLGPWGVGASTQYF.

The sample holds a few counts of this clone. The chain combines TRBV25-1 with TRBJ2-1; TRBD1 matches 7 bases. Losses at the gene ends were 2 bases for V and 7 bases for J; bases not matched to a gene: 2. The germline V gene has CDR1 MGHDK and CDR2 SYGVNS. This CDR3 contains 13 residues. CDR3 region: CASSEDRANEQFF. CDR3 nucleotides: TGTGCCAGCAGTGAAGACAGGGCTAATGAGCAGTTCTTC.

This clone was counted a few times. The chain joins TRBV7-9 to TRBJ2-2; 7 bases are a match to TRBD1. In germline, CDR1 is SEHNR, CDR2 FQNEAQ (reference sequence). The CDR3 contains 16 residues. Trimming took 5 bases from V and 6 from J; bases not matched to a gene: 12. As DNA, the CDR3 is TGTGCCAGCAGCCAATACAGGGGCCAGGGGCCCGGGGAGCTGTTTTTT. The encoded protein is CASSQYRGQGPGELFF.

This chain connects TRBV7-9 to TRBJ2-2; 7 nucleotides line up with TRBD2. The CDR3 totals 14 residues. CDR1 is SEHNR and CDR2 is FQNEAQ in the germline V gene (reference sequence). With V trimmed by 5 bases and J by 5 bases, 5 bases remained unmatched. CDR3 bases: TGTGCCAGCAGCGCGTGGGGGGGAACCGGGGAGCTGTTTTTT. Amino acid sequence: CASSAWGGTGELFF.

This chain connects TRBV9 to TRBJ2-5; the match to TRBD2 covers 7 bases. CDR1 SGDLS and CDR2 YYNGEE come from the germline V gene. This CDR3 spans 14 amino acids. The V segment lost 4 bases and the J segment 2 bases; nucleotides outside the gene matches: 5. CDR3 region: CASSPGTTQETQYF. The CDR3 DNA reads TGTGCCAGCAGCCCCGGGACTACACAAGAGACCCAGTACTTC.

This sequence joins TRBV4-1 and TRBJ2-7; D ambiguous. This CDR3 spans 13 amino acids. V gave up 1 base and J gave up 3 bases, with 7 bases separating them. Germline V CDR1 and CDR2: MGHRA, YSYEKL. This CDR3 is CASSQGRSYEQYF. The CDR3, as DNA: TGCGCCAGCAGCCAAGGACGGAGCTACGAGCAGTACTTC.

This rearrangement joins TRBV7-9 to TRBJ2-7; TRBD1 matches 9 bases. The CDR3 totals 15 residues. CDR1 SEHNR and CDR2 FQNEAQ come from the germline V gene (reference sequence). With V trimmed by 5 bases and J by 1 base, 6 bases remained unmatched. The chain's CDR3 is CASSPPGTGSYEQYF. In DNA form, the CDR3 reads TGTGCCAGCAGCCCCCCGGGGACAGGGTCCTACGAGCAGTACTTC.

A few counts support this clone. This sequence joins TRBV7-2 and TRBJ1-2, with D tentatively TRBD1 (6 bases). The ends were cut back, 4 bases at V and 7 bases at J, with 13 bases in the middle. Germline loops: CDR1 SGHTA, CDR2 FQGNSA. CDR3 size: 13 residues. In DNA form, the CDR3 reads TGTGCCAGCAGCTACCGTTACAGGGTTGGCTACACCTTC. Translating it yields CASSYRYRVGYTF. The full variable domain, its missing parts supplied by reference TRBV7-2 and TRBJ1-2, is GAGVSQSPSNKVTEKGKDVELRCDPISGHTALYWYRQSLGQGLEFLIYFQGNSAPDKSGLPSDRFSAERTGGSVSTLTIQRTQQEDSAVYLCASSYRYRVGYTFGSGTRLTVV.

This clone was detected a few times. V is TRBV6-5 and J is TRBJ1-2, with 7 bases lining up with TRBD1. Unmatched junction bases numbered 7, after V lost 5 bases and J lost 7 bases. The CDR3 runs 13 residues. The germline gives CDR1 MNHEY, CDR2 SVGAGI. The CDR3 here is CASSGKGAGGYTF. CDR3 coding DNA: TGTGCCAGCAGTGGCAAGGGGGCCGGTGGCTACACCTTC.

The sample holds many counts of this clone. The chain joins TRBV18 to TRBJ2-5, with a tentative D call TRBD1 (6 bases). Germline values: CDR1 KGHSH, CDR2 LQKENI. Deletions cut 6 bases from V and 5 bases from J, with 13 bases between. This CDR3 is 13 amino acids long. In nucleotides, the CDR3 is TGTGCCAGCTCGCAACAGGGTGGTGAGACCCAGTACTTC. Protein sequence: CASSQQGGETQYF.

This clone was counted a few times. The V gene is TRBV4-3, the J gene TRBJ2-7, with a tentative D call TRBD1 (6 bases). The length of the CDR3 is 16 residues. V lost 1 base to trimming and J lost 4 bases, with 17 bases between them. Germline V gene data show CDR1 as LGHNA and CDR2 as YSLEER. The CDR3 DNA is TGCGCCAGCAGCCAAGTTAACAGGGAAGTCTCTTACGAGCAGTACTTC. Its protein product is CASSQVNREVSYEQYF.

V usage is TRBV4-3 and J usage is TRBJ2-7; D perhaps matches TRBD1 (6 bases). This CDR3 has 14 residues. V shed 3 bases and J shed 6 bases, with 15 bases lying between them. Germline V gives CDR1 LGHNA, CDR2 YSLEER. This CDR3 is CASSQRTGLGEQYF. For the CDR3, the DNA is TGCGCCAGCAGCCAGCGTACAGGGTTGGGCGAGCAGTACTTC.

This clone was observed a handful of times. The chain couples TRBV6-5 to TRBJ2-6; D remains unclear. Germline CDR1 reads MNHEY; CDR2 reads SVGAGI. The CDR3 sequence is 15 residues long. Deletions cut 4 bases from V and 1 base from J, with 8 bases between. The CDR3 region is CASSFTASGANVLTF. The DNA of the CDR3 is TGTGCCAGCAGTTTTACAGCTTCTGGGGCCAACGTCCTGACTTTC.

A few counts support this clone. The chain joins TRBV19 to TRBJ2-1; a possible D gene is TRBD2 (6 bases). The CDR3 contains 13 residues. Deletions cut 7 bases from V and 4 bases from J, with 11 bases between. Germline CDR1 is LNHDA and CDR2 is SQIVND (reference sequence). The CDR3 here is CASTLRGYNEQFF. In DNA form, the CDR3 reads TGTGCCAGTACCCTCCGGGGGTACAATGAGCAGTTCTTC.

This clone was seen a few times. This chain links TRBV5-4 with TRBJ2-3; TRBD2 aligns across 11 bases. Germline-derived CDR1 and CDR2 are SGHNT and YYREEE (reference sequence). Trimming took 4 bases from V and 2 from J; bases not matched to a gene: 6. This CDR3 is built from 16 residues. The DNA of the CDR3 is TGTGCCAGCAGCCAAAAGACTAGCGGGGTCACAGATACGCAGTATTTT. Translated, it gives CASSQKTSGVTDTQYF.

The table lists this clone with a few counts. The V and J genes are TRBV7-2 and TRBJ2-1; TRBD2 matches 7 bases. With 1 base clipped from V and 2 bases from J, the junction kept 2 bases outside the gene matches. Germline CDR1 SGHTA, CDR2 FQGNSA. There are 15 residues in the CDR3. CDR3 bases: TGTGCCAGCAGCTTAGGGGCGGGGGCCTACAATGAGCAGTTCTTC. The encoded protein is CASSLGAGAYNEQFF.